The rows below give T cell receptor beta chains drawn from one sample of a study of post-analysis software for immune sequencing data. From the PCR reads, TCRdb called clonotypes with MiXCR, one entry per CDR3 protein. The sample holds roughly 700,000 distinct CDR3 sequences, around 27% seen once. The sample consisted of blood. The receptors derive from a girl aged 10-17 years with multiple sclerosis. Each CDR3 is given with its conserved first and last residue. D genes are given only for firm matches. The listing skips clone size in some rows; elsewhere it reads once, few, many or a size class.

d_call	v_call	clone_size	j_call	cdr3_aa	cdr3_nt
NA	TRBV12-3/TRBV12-4	NA	TRBJ1-5	CASLGRINQPQHF	TGTGCCAGCCTGGGCCGAATCAATCAGCCCCAGCATTTT
TRBD2	TRBV5-1	few	TRBJ2-7	CASSLGVAGPYEQYF	TGCGCCAGCAGCCTGGGGGTAGCGGGGCCCTACGAGCAGTACTTC
TRBD1	TRBV4-2	once	TRBJ2-5	CASSQDRGQGAETQYF	TGTGCCAGCAGCCAAGATAGAGGTCAGGGGGCAGAGACCCAGTACTTC
NA	TRBV25-1	many	TRBJ2-2	CASSESALHTGELFF	TGTGCCAGCAGTGAATCGGCGCTGCACACCGGGGAGCTGTTTTTT
NA	TRBV18	few	TRBJ2-7	CASSLARGSHEQYF	TGTGCCAGCTCACTGGCCAGGGGATCCCACGAGCAGTACTTC
NA	TRBV29-1	NA	TRBJ1-4	CSGLPGAGEKLFF	TGCAGCGGCCTGCCGGGGGCCGGTGAAAAACTGTTTTTT
TRBD2	TRBV7-9	few	TRBJ2-1	CASRPTERGRPFF	TGTGCCAGCAGACCAACCGAACGCGGGAGGCCGTTCTTC
NA	TRBV15	NA	TRBJ2-5	CATSRPVETQYF	TGTGCCACCAGCAGACCAGTCGAGACCCAGTACTTC
TRBD2	TRBV20-1	NA	TRBJ2-1	CGGTSGALGNNEQFF	TGCGGGGGGACTAGCGGGGCCCTCGGAAACAATGAGCAGTTCTTC
NA	TRBV29-1	NA	TRBJ1-5	CSVDTGRDQPQHF	TGCAGCGTTGACACAGGGAGGGATCAGCCCCAGCATTTT
TRBD2	TRBV7-9	NA	TRBJ2-1	CASSLVRLAGGRGNEQFF	TGTGCCAGCAGCTTAGTTCGGCTAGCGGGGGGGCGGGGAAATGAGCAGTTCTTC
TRBD2	TRBV5-5	NA	TRBJ2-5	CASSTRAGVQETQYF	TGTGCCAGCAGCACACGAGCGGGGGTCCAAGAGACCCAGTACTTC
NA	TRBV7-9	few	TRBJ2-4	CASSLRGHIQYF	TGTGCCAGCAGCTTGCGAGGTCACATTCAGTACTTC
NA	TRBV10-3	once	TRBJ1-5	CAISDSGGSNQPQHF	TGTGCCATCAGTGACTCAGGCGGTAGCAATCAGCCCCAGCATTTT
TRBD2	TRBV9	few	TRBJ2-7	CASSGGGGLAYEQYF	TGTGCCAGCAGCGGCGGGGGAGGATTGGCCTACGAGCAGTACTTC
TRBD1	TRBV28	NA	TRBJ2-3	CASRPVGQTGTDTQYF	TGTGCCAGCAGACCCGTGGGACAGACAGGCACAGATACGCAGTATTTT
NA	TRBV21-1	few	TRBJ1-2	CASSPQRQRTGSLYGYTF	TGTGCCAGCAGCCCACAGCGACAGAGAACAGGGAGTCTCTATGGCTACACCTTC
TRBD1	TRBV15	few	TRBJ2-1	CATSRDQGADEQFF	TGTGCCACCAGCAGAGATCAGGGGGCAGATGAGCAGTTCTTC
TRBD1	TRBV7-2	few	TRBJ1-5	CASSSRMDRGDQPQHF	TGTGCCAGCAGCTCTCGCATGGACAGGGGGGATCAGCCCCAGCATTTT
NA	TRBV5-1	NA	TRBJ2-7	CASSPSPGVHEQYF	TGCGCCAGCAGCCCCTCTCCCGGTGTCCACGAGCAGTACTTC
NA	TRBV12-3/TRBV12-4	NA	TRBJ2-1	CASSLGLPSSYNEQFF	TGTGCCAGCAGTTTAGGCCTACCGAGCTCCTACAATGAGCAGTTCTTC
NA	TRBV3-1	NA	TRBJ1-1	CASSSIPAPGNTEAFF	TGTGCCAGCAGCTCTATCCCGGCCCCGGGGAACACTGAAGCTTTCTTT
NA	TRBV5-5	NA	TRBJ2-3	CASSGTIGGTDTQYF	TGTGCCAGCAGCGGGACCATTGGCGGGACAGATACGCAGTATTTT
NA	TRBV6-6	NA	TRBJ1-5	CASSRGGVSNQPQHF	TGTGCCAGCAGTCGAGGGGGGGTGAGCAATCAGCCCCAGCATTTT
NA	TRBV29-1	many	TRBJ2-7	CSVEESAYEQYF	TGCAGCGTTGAGGAGTCAGCCTACGAGCAGTACTTC
NA	TRBV5-1	many	TRBJ1-2	CASSLGTANYGYTF	TGCGCCAGCAGCTTGGGGACAGCAAACTATGGCTACACCTTC
TRBD1	TRBV20-1	few	TRBJ2-7	CSAQDRAYEQYF	TGCAGTGCTCAGGACAGGGCGTACGAGCAGTACTTC
NA	TRBV6-1	NA	TRBJ2-4	CASSDGGAGNIQYF	TGTGCCAGCAGTGATGGGGGGGCTGGAAACATTCAGTACTTC
NA	TRBV28	few	TRBJ2-6	CASSPGVLGNSGANVLTF	TGTGCCAGCAGCCCTGGAGTGCTTGGAAACTCTGGGGCCAACGTCCTGACTTTC
TRBD1	TRBV27	NA	TRBJ1-5	CASSADRARQPQHF	TGTGCCAGCAGTGCGGACAGGGCAAGGCAGCCCCAGCATTTT
NA	TRBV12-3/TRBV12-4	NA	TRBJ2-3	CARSRNRASTDTQYF	TGTGCCCGCAGTAGGAACAGGGCTAGCACAGATACGCAGTATTTT
TRBD1	TRBV28	NA	TRBJ2-3	CASSGSVTGVWRITDTQYF	TGTGCCAGCAGTGGTAGTGTGACAGGGGTGTGGAGGATCACAGATACGCAGTATTTT